This TCR beta chain came from a study of shared clonotypes between healthy human individuals. Across the whole study: Used for every donor were three CD4 naive, three CD4 memory, two CD8 naive and one CD8 memory plate. Points from the study as a whole: Shared across a few donors were around 5% of the naive CD4 clonotypes.

Each donor was a Caucasian adult residing in Nashville, Tennessee. For this clone: Antigen: not known.

A deep-level run was used for the assay. Profiling relied on immunoSEQ multiplex PCR, and the TCRdb table lists in-frame clones only, not all of them. The table shows approximately 110,000 clones, with about 67% occurring only once. Source material: memory CD8+ T cells sorted from blood. Specified subset: CD45RO+ cells pooled with CCR7-negative TemRA cells. This sequence was found in a woman aged 25 to 39 in good health.

CDR3 sequence reads: CATRGVAGNYEQYF. The DNA of the CDR3 is TGTGCCACCAGGGGTGTAGCGGGAAATTACGAGCAGTACTTC. The rearrangement links TRBV6-5 to TRBJ2-7, with TRBD2 matching over 8 bases. Germline loops: CDR1 MNHEY, CDR2 SVGAGI. The trim removed 10 bases at V and 4 bases at J, leaving 12 bases unmatched. The CDR3 has 14 amino acids.